The next 24 T cell receptor beta chains were all read from a single sample in a study of type 1 and type 2 diabetes patients. Amplification started from genomic DNA. Amplification of the beta chain CDR3 used 30 forward and 13 reverse multiplex primers. TCRdb recomputed calls from the multiplex PCR reads with MiXCR, one row per CDR3 protein. The table shows about 270,000 distinct CDR3 sequences, with approximately 50% occurring only once. Input material: peripheral blood mononuclear cells (PBMCs). The receptors originated from a man aged 18 to 29 with type 2 diabetes.

The chain carries TRBV7-9 and TRBJ2-7; D is possibly TRBD1 or TRBD2 (5 bases each). Trimming cost V 2 bases and J 4 bases, with 21 bases left between them. The CDR3 is 17 residues long. Looked up from germline, CDR1 is SEHNR and CDR2 is FQNEAQ (reference sequence). The CDR3 sequence: CASSLRPPGRTHYEQYF. The CDR3, as DNA: TGTGCCAGCAGCTTAAGGCCCCCGGGACGGACACATTACGAGCAGTACTTC.

The chain links TRBV6-1 to TRBJ1-2, with D possibly matching TRBD1 (5 bases). Trimming stripped 2 bases from V and 4 bases from J, with 11 bases between. This CDR3 comprises 14 residues. The V gene's germline CDR1 is MNHNS and CDR2 SASEGT. CDR3 sequence reads: CASSERGTGYGYTF. The CDR3, as DNA: TGTGCCAGCAGTGAACGAGGGACGGGCTATGGCTACACCTTC.

This clonotype was found a few times. This chain joins TRBV2 and TRBJ2-7; TRBD2 aligns across 9 bases. Germline loops: CDR1 SNHLY, CDR2 FYNNEI. The length of the CDR3 is 15 residues. V shed 5 bases and J 2 bases; nucleotides not matched to a gene: 7. CDR3 DNA sequence: TGTGCCAGCAGTTCTCTAGCGGGAAGAACCTACGAGCAGTACTTC. Its protein is CASSSLAGRTYEQYF. The whole variable domain, remainder taken from reference TRBV2 and TRBJ2-7, is EPEVTQTPSHQVTQMGQEVILRCVPISNHLYFYWYRQILGQKVEFLVSFYNNEISEKSEIFDDQFSVERPDGSNFTLKIRSTKLEDSAMYFCASSSLAGRTYEQYFGPGTRLTVT.

This clonotype was counted only a few times. The J gene is TRBJ2-7, the V gene TRBV27; tentatively, D is TRBD1 (6 bases). The CDR3 has 17 amino acids. Germline V gives CDR1 MNHEY, CDR2 SMNVEV (reference sequence). The V end was cut by 3 bases, the J end by 0 bases, with 18 bases between. In DNA, the CDR3 is TGTGCCAGCAGTTTTTTCAACCCGGGACACAACTCCTACGAGCAGTACTTC. This encodes CASSFFNPGHNSYEQYF.

CDR3 nucleotide sequence: TGCAGTGCTAGAGAGGAAGGGGGGATTCGCGGCTACACCTTC. Translated, it gives CSAREEGGIRGYTF. V and J are TRBV20-1 and TRBJ1-2; tentatively, D is TRBD1 (6 bases). Germline CDR1 reads DFQATT; CDR2 reads SNEGSKA (reference sequence). V dropped 0 bases and J dropped 8 bases, with 16 bases sitting between them. The CDR3 runs 14 residues.

This chain connects TRBV28 to TRBJ1-2; possible D gene TRBD1, 6 bases. Germline CDR1 MDHEN, CDR2 SYDVKM. Trimming removed 8 bases at V and 5 bases at J, with 15 bases between. This CDR3 contains 13 residues. The chain's CDR3 is CASGYRDRYGYTF. CDR3 DNA: TGTGCCAGCGGTTACAGGGATAGGTATGGCTACACCTTC.

The rearrangement joins TRBV7-6 to TRBJ2-7, with D perhaps TRBD1 or TRBD2 (5 bases each). CDR1 is SGHVS, CDR2 FNYEAQ, per germline. CDR3 length: 15 residues. The ends were cut back, 2 bases at V and 3 bases at J, with 14 bases in the middle. In DNA form, the CDR3 reads TGTGCCAGCAGCTTATGGGGGTTGGGTAACTACGAGCAGTACTTC. Translated: CASSLWGLGNYEQYF. Filled out from reference TRBV7-6 and TRBJ2-7, the complete variable domain reads GAGVSQSPRYKVTKRGQDVALRCDPISGHVSLYWYRQALGQGPEFLTYFNYEAQQDKSGLPNDRFSAERPEGSISTLTIQRTEQRDSAMYRCASSLWGLGNYEQYFGPGTRLTVT.

In this sample, this clonotype turned up many times. This chain uses TRBV10-1 with TRBJ1-2, with D possibly matching TRBD1 (5 bases). CDR3 length equals 13 residues. Trimming left V 6 bases short and J 3 bases short, with 11 bases between. Per germline, CDR1 WNHNN and CDR2 SYGVQD (reference sequence). In DNA, the CDR3 is TGCGCCAGCAGCCCTGGGACCGACTATGGCTACACCTTC. It translates to CASSPGTDYGYTF.

In DNA form, the CDR3 reads TGTGCCAGCAGCTTAGTAGGGGGGGCGAGCTCCTACGAGCAGTACTTC. Translated, it gives CASSLVGGASSYEQYF. The chain combines TRBV7-2 with TRBJ2-7; D is perhaps TRBD2 (7 bases). Trimming took 1 base from V and 0 from J, leaving 13 bases between them. The CDR3 contains 16 residues. Germline CDR1 is SGHTA and CDR2 is FQGNSA.

This clonotype was observed a few times. The chain employs TRBV7-3 and TRBJ2-2; 8 bases agree with TRBD2. Looked up from germline, CDR1 is SGHTA and CDR2 is FQGTGA. Losses at the gene ends were 4 bases for V and 4 bases for J; bases not matched to a gene: 8. This CDR3 comprises 16 residues. CDR3: CASSSRGGGGTGELFF. The CDR3 DNA is TGTGCCAGCAGCTCCCGGGGGGGAGGTGGCACCGGGGAGCTGTTTTTT. Looking up the rest from reference TRBV7-3 and TRBJ2-2 gives the full variable domain: GAGVSQTPSNKVTEKGKYVELRCDPISGHTALYWYRQSLGQGPEFLIYFQGTGAADDSGLPNDRFFAVRPEGSVSTLKIQRTERGDSAVYLCASSSRGGGGTGELFFGEGSRLTVL.

CDR3: CASSSTPDSSYEQYF. CDR3 sequence (DNA): TGTGCCAGCAGTTCCACCCCGGACAGCTCCTACGAGCAGTACTTC. The chain combines TRBV6-5 with TRBJ2-7; D is possibly TRBD1 (6 bases). The germline gives CDR1 MNHEY, CDR2 SVGAGI. This CDR3 has 15 residues. V dropped 4 bases and J dropped 0 bases, with 13 bases sitting between them.

This clonotype was recorded at least ten times. The chain couples TRBV15 to TRBJ2-5; TRBD2 aligns across 10 bases. Unmatched junction bases numbered 10, after V lost 1 base and J lost 2 bases. CDR1 is LNHNV and CDR2 is YYDKDF in the germline V gene (reference sequence). There are 18 residues in the CDR3. CDR3: CATSRVQASGSGQETQYF. The CDR3 DNA reads TGTGCCACCAGCAGAGTCCAGGCTAGCGGGAGTGGGCAAGAGACCCAGTACTTC.

This clonotype was seen many times. The chain combines TRBV9 with TRBJ1-6; unclear D gene. The CDR3 has 14 residues. The V end was cut by 0 bases, the J end by 8 bases, with 9 bases between. Germline loops: CDR1 SGDLS, CDR2 YYNGEE. CDR3 bases: TGTGCCAGCAGCGTAGCGGGCGGGGATTCACCCCTCCACTTT. This codes for CASSVAGGDSPLHF.

This rearrangement joins TRBV7-2 to TRBJ2-6; D tentatively reads TRBD1 or TRBD2 (6 bases each). This CDR3 has 16 residues. Trimming cost V 10 bases and J 0 bases, with 16 bases left between them. From germline, CDR1 is SGHTA and CDR2 FQGNSA. CDR3: CATDGGPLSGANVLTF. CDR3 nucleotides: TGTGCCACCGACGGGGGCCCCCTCTCTGGGGCCAACGTCCTGACTTTC.

This clonotype was counted a few times. V and J are TRBV7-2 and TRBJ2-7; D is possibly TRBD1 (6 bases). The CDR3 loop spans 14 amino acids. V lost 1 base, J lost 3 bases, and 10 bases lay in between. Germline V gives CDR1 SGHTA, CDR2 FQGNSA. The CDR3 DNA reads TGTGCCAGCAGCTTAGGGGCAGGGGTCTACGAGCAGTACTTC. Protein product: CASSLGAGVYEQYF.

The rearrangement links TRBV7-6 to TRBJ2-6; 7 nucleotides line up with TRBD1. Losses at the gene ends were 5 bases for V and 0 bases for J; bases not matched to a gene: 10. The CDR3 is 18 amino acids. Germline assignment: CDR1 SGHVS and CDR2 FNYEAQ. The CDR3 spells CASSAGTAETSGANVLTF. For the CDR3, the DNA is TGTGCCAGCAGCGCCGGGACAGCCGAAACCTCTGGGGCCAACGTCCTGACTTTC.

V is TRBV7-3 and J is TRBJ2-2; TRBD2 is a possible D gene (5 bases). CDR1 is SGHTA, CDR2 FQGTGA, per germline. The length of the CDR3 is 14 residues. V lost 2 bases and J 3 bases, leaving 7 bases between the germline ends. CDR3 sequence: CASSLLGDTGELFF. CDR3 DNA: TGTGCCAGCAGCTTACTCGGGGACACCGGGGAGCTGTTTTTT.

The chain combines TRBV14 with TRBJ1-6; D is perhaps TRBD1 (5 bases). CDR3 length: 12 residues. Trimming removed 11 bases at V and 8 bases at J, with 13 bases between. Germline V CDR1 and CDR2: SGHDN, FVKESK. CDR3 DNA sequence: TGTGCCTGGGGGAAGGTTTATTCACCCCTCCACTTT. Translated: CAWGKVYSPLHF.

The chain joins TRBV14 to TRBJ2-1; 7 bases line up with TRBD1. Germline-derived CDR1 and CDR2 are SGHDN and FVKESK. V lost 4 bases, J lost 8 bases, and 8 bases stayed unmatched. The CDR3 runs 14 residues. CDR3 sequence (DNA): TGTGCCAGCAGCCCCCATAAGGGGGCGCATGAGCAGTTCTTC. Residues: CASSPHKGAHEQFF.

This chain uses TRBV5-1 with TRBJ2-1; D remains unclear. V was clipped by 0 bases and J by 8 bases, with 9 bases between them. Germline CDR1 and CDR2: SGHRS and YFSETQ. This CDR3 region has 13 residues. The chain's CDR3 is CASSLGPWDEQFF. The CDR3 DNA sequence: TGCGCCAGCAGCTTGGGCCCTTGGGATGAGCAGTTCTTC. Together with reference TRBV5-1 and TRBJ2-1, the CDR3 gives the full variable domain: KAGVTQTPRYLIKTRGQQVTLSCSPISGHRSVSWYQQTPGQGLQFLFEYFSETQRNKGNFPGRFSGRQFSNSRSEMNVSTLELGDSALYLCASSLGPWDEQFFGPGTRLTVL.

Note on this clonotype: One junction end disagrees with the germline gene, perhaps due to a read error. V usage is TRBV15 and J usage is TRBJ1-5; D ambiguous. The germline CDR1 and CDR2 sequences are LNHNV and YYDKDF (reference sequence). This CDR3 contains 13 residues. In DNA form, the CDR3 reads TGTGCCACCAGCGGAGATCGCCGTCGGCCCCAGCATTTT. It codes for CATSGDRRRPQHF.

V gene TRBV30 combines with J gene TRBJ2-7; 10 bases are shared with TRBD2. CDR3 size: 15 residues. V gave up 1 base and J gave up 10 bases; unmatched junction bases: 13. Per the germline V gene, CDR1 is GTSNPN and CDR2 is SVGIG (reference sequence). The CDR3 loop reads CAWSGSGRGQGAQYF. DNA for the CDR3: TGTGCCTGGAGTGGAAGCGGGAGGGGCCAAGGGGCCCAGTACTTC.

There are a few counts of this clonotype. This chain connects TRBV4-3 to TRBJ2-5; weak D call: TRBD2 (6 bases). Germline V CDR1 and CDR2: LGHNA, YSLEER. Between the trimmed V and J ends, which lost 3 bases and 2 bases, there was a span of 10 bases. The CDR3 extends over 14 amino acids. The chain's CDR3 is CASSQMGGQETQYF. The CDR3 nucleotides read TGCGCCAGCAGCCAGATGGGGGGACAAGAGACCCAGTACTTC.

V gene TRBV6-1 combines with J gene TRBJ1-4; D gene uncertain. This CDR3 spans 15 amino acids. V lost 2 bases and J 4 bases, leaving 11 bases between the germline ends. Germline CDR1 reads MNHNS; CDR2 reads SASEGT. The CDR3 bases are TGTGCCAGCAGTGAATTCCCAGAGGTTAATGAAAAACTGTTTTTT. Its translation is CASSEFPEVNEKLFF.